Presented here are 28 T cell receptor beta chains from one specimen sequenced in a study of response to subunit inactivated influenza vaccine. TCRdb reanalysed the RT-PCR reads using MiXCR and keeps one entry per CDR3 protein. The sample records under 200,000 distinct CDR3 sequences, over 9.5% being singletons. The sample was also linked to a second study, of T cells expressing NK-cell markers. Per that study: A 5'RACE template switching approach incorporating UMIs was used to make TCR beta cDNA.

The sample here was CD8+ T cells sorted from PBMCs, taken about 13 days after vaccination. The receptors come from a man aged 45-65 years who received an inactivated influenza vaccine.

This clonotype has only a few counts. The CDR3 nucleotides are TGTGCCACCAGTGATTTTGGCGGGGACGAGCAGTACTTC. As protein: CATSDFGGDEQYF. The chain carries TRBV24-1 and TRBJ2-7, with D maybe TRBD2 (6 bases). Germline V gene sequence: CDR1 KGHDR, CDR2 SFDVKD. This CDR3 comprises 13 residues. V was pared by 1 base and J by 5 bases, with 8 bases between.

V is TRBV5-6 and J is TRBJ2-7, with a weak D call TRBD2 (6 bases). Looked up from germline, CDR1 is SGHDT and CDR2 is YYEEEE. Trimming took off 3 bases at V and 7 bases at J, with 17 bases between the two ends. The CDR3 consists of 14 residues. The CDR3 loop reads CASSWDSPPTEQYF. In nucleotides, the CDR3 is TGTGCCAGCAGCTGGGACTCGCCCCCTACGGAGCAGTACTTC.

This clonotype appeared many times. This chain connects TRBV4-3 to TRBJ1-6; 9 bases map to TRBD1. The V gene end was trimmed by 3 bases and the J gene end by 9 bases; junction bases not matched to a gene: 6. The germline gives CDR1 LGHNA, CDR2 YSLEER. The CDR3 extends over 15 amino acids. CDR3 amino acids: CASSQGQGSGSPLHF. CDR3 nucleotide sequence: TGCGCCAGCAGCCAGGGACAGGGATCAGGTTCACCCCTCCACTTT.

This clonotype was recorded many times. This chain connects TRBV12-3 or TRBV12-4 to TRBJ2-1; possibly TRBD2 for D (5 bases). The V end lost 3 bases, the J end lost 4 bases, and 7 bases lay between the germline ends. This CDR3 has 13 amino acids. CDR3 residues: CASSFEGYNEQFF. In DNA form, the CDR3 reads TGTGCCAGCAGTTTTGAGGGATACAATGAGCAGTTCTTC.

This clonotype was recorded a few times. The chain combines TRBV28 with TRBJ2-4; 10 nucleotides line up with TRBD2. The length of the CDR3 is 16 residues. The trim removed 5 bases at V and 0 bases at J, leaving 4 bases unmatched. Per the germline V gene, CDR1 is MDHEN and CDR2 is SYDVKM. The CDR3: CASSPLAGGAKNIQYF. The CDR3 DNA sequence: TGTGCCAGCAGTCCCTTAGCGGGAGGAGCCAAAAACATTCAGTACTTC.

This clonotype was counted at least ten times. CDR3 bases: TGTGCCAGTTCTGGGCTAGCGGGGGTTGAGACCCAGTACTTC. As protein: CASSGLAGVETQYF. The J gene is TRBJ2-5, the V gene TRBV27; 10 bases fit TRBD2. Germline V gives CDR1 MNHEY, CDR2 SMNVEV (reference sequence). The CDR3 contains 14 residues. Trimming removed 9 bases from V and 5 bases from J; junction bases left unmatched: 9.

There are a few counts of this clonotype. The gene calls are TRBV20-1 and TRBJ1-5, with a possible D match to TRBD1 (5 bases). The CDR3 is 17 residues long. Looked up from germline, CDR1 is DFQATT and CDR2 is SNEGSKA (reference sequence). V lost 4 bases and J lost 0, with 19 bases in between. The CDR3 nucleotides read TGCAGTGCTATTGACAGAGTGGGGATACCTAGCAATCAGCCCCAGCATTTT. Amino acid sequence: CSAIDRVGIPSNQPQHF.

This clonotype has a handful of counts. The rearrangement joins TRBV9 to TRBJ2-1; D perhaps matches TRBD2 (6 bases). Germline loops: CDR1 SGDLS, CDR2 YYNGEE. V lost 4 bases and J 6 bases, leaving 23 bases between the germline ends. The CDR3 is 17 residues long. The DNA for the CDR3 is TGTGCCAGCAGCCATGCTAGCGAATACCCGTGGTCCAATGAGCAGTTCTTC. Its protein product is CASSHASEYPWSNEQFF.

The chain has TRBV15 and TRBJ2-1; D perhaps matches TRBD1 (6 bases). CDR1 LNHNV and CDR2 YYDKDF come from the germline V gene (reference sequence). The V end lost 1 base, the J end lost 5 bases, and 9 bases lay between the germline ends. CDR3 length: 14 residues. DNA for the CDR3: TGTGCCACCAGCAGAGGCACAGGGAACAATGAGCAGTTCTTC. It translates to CATSRGTGNNEQFF.

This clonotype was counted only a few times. Written as DNA, the CDR3 is TGTGCCAGCAGCCCGGGACTGGGTCCCTACGAGCAGTACTTC. Its translation is CASSPGLGPYEQYF. The chain combines TRBV4-2 with TRBJ2-7, with D perhaps matching TRBD2 (6 bases). This CDR3 has 14 residues. CDR1 is LGHNA and CDR2 is YNFKEQ in the germline V gene. Trimming left V 4 bases short and J 2 bases short, with 12 bases between.

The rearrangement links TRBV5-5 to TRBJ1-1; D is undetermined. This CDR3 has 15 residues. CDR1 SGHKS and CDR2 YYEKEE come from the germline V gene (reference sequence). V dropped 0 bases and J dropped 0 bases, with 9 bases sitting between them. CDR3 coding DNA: TGTGCCAGCAGCTTGGAGTGGAGCCTGAACACTGAAGCTTTCTTT. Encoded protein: CASSLEWSLNTEAFF. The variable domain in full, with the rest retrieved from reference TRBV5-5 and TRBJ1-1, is DAGVTQSPTHLIKTRGQQVTLRCSPISGHKSVSWYQQVLGQGPQFIFQYYEKEERGRGNFPDRFSARQFPNYSSELNVNALLLGDSALYLCASSLEWSLNTEAFFGQGTRLTVV.

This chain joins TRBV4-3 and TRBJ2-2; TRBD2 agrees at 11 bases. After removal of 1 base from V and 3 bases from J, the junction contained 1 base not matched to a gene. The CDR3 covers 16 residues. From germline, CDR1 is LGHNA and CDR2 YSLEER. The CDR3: CASSQVAGGHTGELFF. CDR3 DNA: TGCGCCAGCAGCCAAGTAGCGGGAGGGCACACCGGGGAGCTGTTTTTT.

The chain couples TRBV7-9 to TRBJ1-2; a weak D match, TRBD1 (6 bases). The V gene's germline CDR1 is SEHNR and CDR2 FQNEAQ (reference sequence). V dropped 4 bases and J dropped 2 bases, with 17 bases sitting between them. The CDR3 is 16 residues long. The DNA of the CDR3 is TGTGCCAGCAGCTACACTACCGGGACACTAAACTATGGCTACACCTTC. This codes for CASSYTTGTLNYGYTF.

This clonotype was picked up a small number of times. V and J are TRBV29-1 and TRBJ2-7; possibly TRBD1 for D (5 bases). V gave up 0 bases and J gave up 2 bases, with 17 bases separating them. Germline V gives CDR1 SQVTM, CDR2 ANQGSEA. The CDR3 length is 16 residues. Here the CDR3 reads CSVEDKSAGNPYEQYF. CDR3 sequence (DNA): TGCAGCGTTGAAGATAAGTCGGCAGGGAACCCCTACGAGCAGTACTTC.

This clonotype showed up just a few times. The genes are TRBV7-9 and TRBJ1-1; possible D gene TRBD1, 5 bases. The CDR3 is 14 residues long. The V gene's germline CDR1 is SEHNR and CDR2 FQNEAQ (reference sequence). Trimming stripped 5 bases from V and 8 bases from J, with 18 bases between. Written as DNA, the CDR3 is TGTGCCAGCAGCCGGGTCCGGGACTCTTTAGAAGCTTTCTTT. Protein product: CASSRVRDSLEAFF. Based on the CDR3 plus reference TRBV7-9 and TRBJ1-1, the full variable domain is DTGVSQNPRHKITKRGQNVTFRCDPISEHNRLYWYRQTLGQGPEFLTYFQNEAQLEKSRLLSDRFSAERPKGSFSTLEIQRTEQGDSAMYLCASSRVRDSLEAFFGQGTRLTVV.

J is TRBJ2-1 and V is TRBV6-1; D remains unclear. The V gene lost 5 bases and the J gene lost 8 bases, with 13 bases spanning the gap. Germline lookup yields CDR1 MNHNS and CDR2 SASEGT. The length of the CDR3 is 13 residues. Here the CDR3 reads CASSQTPWDEQFF. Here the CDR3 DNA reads TGTGCCAGCAGTCAGACTCCCTGGGATGAGCAGTTCTTC.

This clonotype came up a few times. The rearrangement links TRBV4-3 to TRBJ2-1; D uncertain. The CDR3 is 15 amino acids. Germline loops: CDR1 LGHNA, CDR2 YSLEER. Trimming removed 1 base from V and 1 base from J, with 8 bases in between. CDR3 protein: CASSQGFRSYNEQFF. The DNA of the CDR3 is TGCGCCAGCAGCCAAGGATTTAGGTCCTACAATGAGCAGTTCTTC.

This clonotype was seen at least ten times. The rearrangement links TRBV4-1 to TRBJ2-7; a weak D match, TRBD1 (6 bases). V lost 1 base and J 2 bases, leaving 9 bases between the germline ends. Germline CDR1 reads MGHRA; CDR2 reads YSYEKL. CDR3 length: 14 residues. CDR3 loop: CASSQGTVTYEQYF. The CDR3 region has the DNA TGCGCCAGCAGCCAAGGGACAGTTACCTACGAGCAGTACTTC.

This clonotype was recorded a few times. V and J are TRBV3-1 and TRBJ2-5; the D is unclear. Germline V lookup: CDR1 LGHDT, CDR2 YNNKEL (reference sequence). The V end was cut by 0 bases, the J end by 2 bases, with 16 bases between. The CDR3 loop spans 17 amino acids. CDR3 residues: CASSQDARDLRQETQYF. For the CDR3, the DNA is TGTGCCAGCAGCCAAGACGCGCGAGATCTACGACAAGAGACCCAGTACTTC.

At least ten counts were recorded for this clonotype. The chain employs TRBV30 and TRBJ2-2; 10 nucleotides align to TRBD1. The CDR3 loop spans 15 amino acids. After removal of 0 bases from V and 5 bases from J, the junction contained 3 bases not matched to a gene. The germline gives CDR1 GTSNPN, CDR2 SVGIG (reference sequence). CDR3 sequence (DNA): TGTGCCTGGAGTGTGACAGGGGGCTCAACCGGGGAGCTGTTTTTT. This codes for CAWSVTGGSTGELFF.

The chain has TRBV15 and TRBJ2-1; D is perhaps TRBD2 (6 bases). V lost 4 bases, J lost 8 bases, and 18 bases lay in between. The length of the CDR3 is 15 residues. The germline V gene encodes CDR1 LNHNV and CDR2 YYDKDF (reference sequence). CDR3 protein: CATSTRESVPDEQFF. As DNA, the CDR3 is TGTGCCACCAGCACCCGGGAGTCCGTCCCTGATGAGCAGTTCTTC.

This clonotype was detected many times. CDR3 protein: CASSSTGTGELFF. The CDR3 DNA is TGTGCCAGCAGTTCAACGGGGACCGGGGAGCTGTTTTTT. J is TRBJ2-2 and V is TRBV7-9; D perhaps matches TRBD2 (5 bases). The CDR3 runs to 13 residues. Between the trimmed V and J ends, which lost 6 bases and 5 bases, there was a span of 10 bases. Germline lookup yields CDR1 SEHNR and CDR2 FQNEAQ (reference sequence).

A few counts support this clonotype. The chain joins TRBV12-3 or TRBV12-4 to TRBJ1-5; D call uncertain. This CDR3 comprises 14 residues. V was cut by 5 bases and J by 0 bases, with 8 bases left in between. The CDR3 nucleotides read TGTGCCAGCAGTATCGGTTATAGCAATCAGCCCCAGCATTTT. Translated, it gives CASSIGYSNQPQHF.

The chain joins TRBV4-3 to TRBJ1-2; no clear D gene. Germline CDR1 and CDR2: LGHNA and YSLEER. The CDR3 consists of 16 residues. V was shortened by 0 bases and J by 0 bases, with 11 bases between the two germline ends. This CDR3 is CASSQETAWANYGYTF. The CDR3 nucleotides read TGCGCCAGCAGCCAAGAGACCGCCTGGGCTAACTATGGCTACACCTTC.

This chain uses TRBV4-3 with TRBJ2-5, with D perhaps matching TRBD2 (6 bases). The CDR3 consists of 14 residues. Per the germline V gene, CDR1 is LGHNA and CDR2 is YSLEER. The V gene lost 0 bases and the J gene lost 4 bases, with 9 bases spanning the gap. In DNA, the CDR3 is TGCGCCAGCAGCCAAGATCTCGGGGGAGAGACCCAGTACTTC. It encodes CASSQDLGGETQYF.

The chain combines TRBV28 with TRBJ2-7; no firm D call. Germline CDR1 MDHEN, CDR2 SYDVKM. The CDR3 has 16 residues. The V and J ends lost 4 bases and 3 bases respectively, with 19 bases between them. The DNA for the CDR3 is TGTGCCAGCAGTTCTTCAACAGCAGAAACGTTCTACGAGCAGTACTTC. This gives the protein CASSSSTAETFYEQYF.

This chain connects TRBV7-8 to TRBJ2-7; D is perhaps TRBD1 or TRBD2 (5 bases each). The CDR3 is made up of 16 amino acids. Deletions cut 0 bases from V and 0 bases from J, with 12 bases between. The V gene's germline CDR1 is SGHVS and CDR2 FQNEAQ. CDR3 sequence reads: CASSLAQAGSSYEQYF. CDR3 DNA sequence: TGTGCCAGCAGCTTAGCGCAAGCAGGGAGCTCCTACGAGCAGTACTTC.

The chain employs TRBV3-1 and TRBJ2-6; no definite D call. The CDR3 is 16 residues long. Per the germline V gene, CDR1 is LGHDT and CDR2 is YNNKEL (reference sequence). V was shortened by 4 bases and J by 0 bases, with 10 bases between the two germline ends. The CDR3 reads CASSRRGYSGANVLTF. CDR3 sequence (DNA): TGTGCCAGCAGCCGCCGTGGGTACTCTGGGGCCAACGTCCTGACTTTC. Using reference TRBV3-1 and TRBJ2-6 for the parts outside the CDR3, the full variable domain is DTAVSQTPKYLVTQMGNDKSIKCEQNLGHDTMYWYKQDSKKFLKIMFSYNNKELIINETVPNRFSPKSPDKAHLNLHINSLELGDSAVYFCASSRRGYSGANVLTFGAGSRLTVL.